This passage covers 25 T cell receptor beta chains from one sample sequenced in a study of blood T cell repertoires in COVID-19. Measured with immunoSEQ multiplex PCR; TCRdb has only the in-frame clones, and not every one. In the table there are more than 60,000 clones, around 88% of which are singletons. The sample was peripheral blood. The source of these receptors is a woman aged 80 or over with active or convalescent COVID-19.

Only one count was recorded for this clone. This sequence joins TRBV19 and TRBJ1-3, with D unresolved. There are 16 residues in the CDR3. Germline values: CDR1 LNHDA, CDR2 SQIVND (reference sequence). V lost 7 bases and J 0 bases, leaving 16 bases between the germline ends. CDR3 in amino acids: CASTYGLRGSGNTIYF. In DNA, the CDR3 is TGTGCCAGTACCTACGGCCTGCGGGGCTCTGGAAACACCATATATTTT.

The V call is TRBV28, the J call TRBJ1-6; tentative D call: TRBD1 (6 bases). The CDR3 is made up of 14 amino acids. Germline CDR1 reads MDHEN; CDR2 reads SYDVKM. Trimming cost V 7 bases and J 7 bases, with 14 bases left between them. The CDR3 spells CASKGGANNSPLHF. In DNA, the CDR3 is TGTGCCAGCAAGGGGGGGGCGAACAATTCACCCCTCCACTTT.

V usage is TRBV10-3 and J usage is TRBJ2-2; TRBD2 matches 12 bases. V gave up 6 bases and J gave up 6 bases; unmatched junction bases: 5. Germline loops: CDR1 ENHRY, CDR2 SYGVKD. CDR3 length: 15 amino acids. Written as DNA, the CDR3 is TGTGCCATCAGCGAACTAGCGGGGGGCGCCGGGGAGCTGTTTTTT. Translated, it gives CAISELAGGAGELFF.

This clone was counted only a few times. The V call is TRBV28, the J call TRBJ1-2; no definite D call. V dropped 2 bases and J dropped 7 bases, with 11 bases sitting between them. Germline CDR1 is MDHEN and CDR2 is SYDVKM. There are 13 residues in the CDR3. CDR3 protein: CASSLGQDIGYTF. The CDR3 DNA reads as TGTGCCAGCAGTTTAGGCCAGGATATTGGCTACACCTTC.

V is TRBV27 and J is TRBJ2-1; 12 nucleotides align to TRBD2. With V trimmed by 6 bases and J by 5 bases, 8 bases remained unmatched. Germline V CDR1 and CDR2: MNHEY, SMNVEV (reference sequence). The CDR3 runs 16 residues. The CDR3 coding sequence is TGTGCCAGCAGGAGAGATAGACTAGCGGGGGACAATGAGCAGTTCTTC. Translating it yields CASRRDRLAGDNEQFF.

The genes are TRBV6-5 and TRBJ2-4, with TRBD1 matching over 7 bases. The CDR3 length is 12 residues. V lost 6 bases to trimming and J lost 7 bases; unmatched junction nucleotides: 3. Germline CDR1 MNHEY, CDR2 SVGAGI. CDR3: CASRTTGNIQYF. The CDR3 DNA sequence: TGTGCCAGCAGAACGACAGGGAACATTCAGTACTTC.

This chain joins TRBV7-2 and TRBJ2-2; 9 nucleotides match TRBD2. Germline V gene lookup returns CDR1 SGHTA and CDR2 FQGNSA. The CDR3 runs to 14 residues. J lost 9 bases, V lost 3 bases, and 5 bases had no gene match. CDR3 sequence (DNA): TGTGCCAGCAGCTTTGGACTAGCGTCATGGGAGCTGTTTTTT. Its protein product is CASSFGLASWELFF.

The chain joins TRBV6-5 to TRBJ2-5, with 12 positions matching TRBD2. CDR1 and CDR2 (germline): MNHEY, SVGAGI. The CDR3 is 15 residues long. Trimming took 0 bases from V and 5 from J; bases not matched to a gene: 1. In DNA, the CDR3 is TGTGCCAGCAGTTACTCCGGGACTAGCGGGGAGACCCAGTACTTC. This translates into CASSYSGTSGETQYF.

The chain is built from TRBV21-1 and TRBJ2-2; the table gives TRBD2 as D, unverified against the DNA. TRBV21-1 is classified as a pseudogene. This CDR3 contains 14 residues. CDR3 DNA: TGTGCCAGTTACTCGCGGGGGGGGACCGGGGAGCTGTTTTTT. It specifies CASYSRGGTGELFF.

The DNA of the CDR3 is TGTGCCAGCAGTGAGGGACAGGGGAACTATGGCTACACCTTC. This translates into CASSEGQGNYGYTF. V usage is TRBV28 and J usage is TRBJ1-2; the match to TRBD1 covers 10 bases. Trimming removed 5 bases from V and 2 bases from J; junction bases left unmatched: 2. In germline, CDR1 is MDHEN, CDR2 SYDVKM. The CDR3 contains 14 residues.

This chain links TRBV28 with TRBJ1-4, with 9 bases aligning to TRBD1. V lost 6 bases, J lost 0 bases, and 8 bases stayed unmatched. This CDR3 is built from 17 residues. Germline V gene data show CDR1 as MDHEN and CDR2 as SYDVKM. CDR3 loop: CASSQWGTGTTNEKLFF. The CDR3 DNA follows: TGTGCCAGCAGCCAATGGGGGACAGGGACAACTAATGAAAAACTGTTTTTT.

J is TRBJ1-4 and V is TRBV9, with 7 bases lining up with TRBD1. The CDR3 contains 15 residues. With V trimmed by 2 bases and J by 5 bases, 6 bases remained unmatched. Germline lookup yields CDR1 SGDLS and CDR2 YYNGEE. The CDR3 spells CASSVSTGINEKLFF. DNA of the CDR3: TGTGCCAGCAGCGTTTCGACAGGGATAAATGAAAAACTGTTTTTT.

V gene TRBV10-3 combines with J gene TRBJ2-7, with D tentatively TRBD1 (6 bases). The V end lost 2 bases, the J end lost 3 bases, and 8 bases lay between the germline ends. In germline, CDR1 is ENHRY, CDR2 SYGVKD. The CDR3 has 13 residues. The chain's CDR3 is CAISEQGNYEQYF. CDR3 in DNA: TGTGCCATCAGTGAGCAGGGGAACTACGAGCAGTACTTC.

This chain links TRBV24-1 with TRBJ2-1; 7 bases align to TRBD1. The CDR3 consists of 15 residues. Germline values: CDR1 KGHDR, CDR2 SFDVKD. Trimming removed 3 bases from V and 6 bases from J; junction bases left unmatched: 7. DNA for the CDR3: TGTGCCACCAGTGATCCTGCAGGGGGTGGCAATGAGCAGTTCTTC. Amino acid sequence: CATSDPAGGGNEQFF.

This sequence joins TRBV6-1 and TRBJ2-7; D is ambiguous. The ends were cut back, 3 bases at V and 0 bases at J, with 6 bases in the middle. Germline CDR1 and CDR2: MNHNS and SASEGT. The CDR3 sequence is 13 residues long. DNA for the CDR3: TGTGCCAGCAGTGACAGGTCCTCCTACGAGCAGTACTTC. The encoded protein is CASSDRSSYEQYF.

The chain links TRBV19 to TRBJ1-2, with D possibly TRBD1 on 6 matching bases. The V gene lost 8 bases and the J gene lost 5 bases, with 15 bases spanning the gap. CDR3 length: 13 residues. Germline CDR1 reads LNHDA; CDR2 reads SQIVND (reference sequence). The CDR3 protein is CASQRGGRYGYTF. The CDR3 nucleotides read TGTGCCAGTCAGAGGGGGGGACGGTATGGCTACACCTTC.

The chain uses TRBV5-1 and TRBJ2-2; 14 nucleotides agree with TRBD2. The CDR3 loop spans 17 amino acids. V lost 0 bases to trimming and J lost 6 bases; unmatched junction nucleotides: 4. CDR1 and CDR2 (germline): SGHRS, YFSETQ. The CDR3: CASSLAGLAGVAGELFF. CDR3 DNA sequence: TGCGCCAGCAGCTTGGCGGGACTAGCGGGAGTGGCCGGGGAGCTGTTTTTT.

This clone was seen a handful of times. The chain links TRBV18 to TRBJ2-7; the match to TRBD1 covers 8 bases. The V segment lost 5 bases and the J segment 3 bases; nucleotides outside the gene matches: 6. The germline V gene encodes CDR1 KGHSH and CDR2 LQKENI. The CDR3 has 14 residues. The DNA for the CDR3 is TGTGCCAGCTCATCGGACAGGGAAGGCTACGAGCAGTACTTC. Protein product: CASSSDREGYEQYF. The complete variable domain, with remaining parts taken from reference TRBV18 and TRBJ2-7, reads NAGVMQNPRHLVRRRGQEARLRCSPMKGHSHVYWYRQLPEEGLKFMVYLQKENIIDESGMPKERFSAEFPKEGPSILRIQQVVRGDSAAYFCASSSDREGYEQYFGPGTRLTVT.

The chain employs TRBV2 and TRBJ2-7; 7 positions agree with TRBD2. Germline V CDR1 and CDR2: SNHLY, FYNNEI. V was pared by 6 bases and J by 2 bases, with 10 bases of the junction left unmatched. This CDR3 is 15 amino acids long. The CDR3 DNA is TGTGCCAGCAGCTTTGGCGGGGGTGGCGCCTACGAGCAGTACTTC. Amino acids: CASSFGGGGAYEQYF.

The CDR3 sequence: CASSPRATGGNTGELFF. DNA for the CDR3: TGTGCCAGCAGCCCCCGTGCGACAGGGGGTAACACCGGGGAGCTGTTTTTT. The genes are TRBV5-4 and TRBJ2-2, with 9 bases matching TRBD1. The CDR3 is 17 residues long. V dropped 4 bases and J dropped 2; count of bases not matched to a gene: 9. Per the germline V gene, CDR1 is SGHNT and CDR2 is YYREEE (reference sequence).

The V gene is TRBV19, the J gene TRBJ2-5; 7 bases agree with TRBD1. V shed 1 base and J 7 bases; nucleotides not matched to a gene: 6. The germline V gene encodes CDR1 LNHDA and CDR2 SQIVND (reference sequence). The CDR3 consists of 14 residues. In nucleotides, the CDR3 is TGTGCCAGTAGTATAGGAGGGGGCGACGGGACCCAGTACTTC. This translates into CASSIGGGDGTQYF.

The CDR3 reads CASSEGQATNEKLFF. CDR3 bases: TGTGCCAGCAGTGAAGGGCAGGCAACTAATGAAAAACTGTTTTTT. The V gene is TRBV25-1, the J gene TRBJ1-4, with D unresolved. Trimming removed 2 bases from V and 0 bases from J, with 7 bases in between. The CDR3 runs 15 residues. CDR1 is MGHDK and CDR2 is SYGVNS in the germline V gene.

This chain connects TRBV24-1 to TRBJ2-5, with unresolved D. This CDR3 has 12 residues. Between the trimmed V and J ends, which lost 4 bases and 2 bases, there was a span of 4 bases. The V gene's germline CDR1 is KGHDR and CDR2 SFDVKD. The chain's CDR3 is CATSDSQETQYF. Here the CDR3 DNA reads TGTGCCACCAGTGACTCTCAAGAGACCCAGTACTTC.

The V gene is TRBV14, the J gene TRBJ2-1; tentative D call: TRBD2 (5 bases). From germline, CDR1 is SGHDN and CDR2 FVKESK. The CDR3 contains 17 residues. The ends were cut back, 3 bases at V and 1 base at J, with 16 bases in the middle. CDR3 nucleotide sequence: TGTGCCAGCAGCCAGGGCGGACGGGGAACATCCTACAATGAGCAGTTCTTC. It yields the protein CASSQGGRGTSYNEQFF.

The chain is built from TRBV4-1 and TRBJ2-3; D call uncertain. The CDR3 has 14 amino acids. The V end was cut by 0 bases, the J end by 2 bases, with 6 bases between. Germline CDR1 reads MGHRA; CDR2 reads YSYEKL. The CDR3 loop reads CASSQDPNTDTQYF. The CDR3 coding sequence is TGCGCCAGCAGCCAAGATCCTAACACAGATACGCAGTATTTT.